This T cell receptor (beta chain) was captured by sequencing in a study of blood T cells in healthy people across ages. The second PCR ran about 6 to 11 cycles with a sample-barcoded 5' primer and J-beta primers. In TCRdb, the 5' RACE reads were re-called with MiXCR into one record per CDR3 protein. This repertoire shows roughly 700,000 distinct CDR3 sequences, 25% found once; its top ten account for just under 9.5%. Trimming took 7 bases from V and 1 from J; bases not matched to a gene: 7. This CDR3 has 15 residues. Germline V gene data show CDR1 as MDHEN and CDR2 as SYDVKM. Separately, the same data were catalogued under a study of T cells of mothers and their children.

The chain carries TRBV28 and TRBJ1-2, with 9 bases that match TRBD1. Sequencing was performed on blood. The TCR comes from a boy between 10 and 17 years old in good health. The CDR3 DNA sequence: TGTGCCAGCACCACCGGGACAGGGAATAACTATGGCTACACCTTC. Its translation is CASTTGTGNNYGYTF.